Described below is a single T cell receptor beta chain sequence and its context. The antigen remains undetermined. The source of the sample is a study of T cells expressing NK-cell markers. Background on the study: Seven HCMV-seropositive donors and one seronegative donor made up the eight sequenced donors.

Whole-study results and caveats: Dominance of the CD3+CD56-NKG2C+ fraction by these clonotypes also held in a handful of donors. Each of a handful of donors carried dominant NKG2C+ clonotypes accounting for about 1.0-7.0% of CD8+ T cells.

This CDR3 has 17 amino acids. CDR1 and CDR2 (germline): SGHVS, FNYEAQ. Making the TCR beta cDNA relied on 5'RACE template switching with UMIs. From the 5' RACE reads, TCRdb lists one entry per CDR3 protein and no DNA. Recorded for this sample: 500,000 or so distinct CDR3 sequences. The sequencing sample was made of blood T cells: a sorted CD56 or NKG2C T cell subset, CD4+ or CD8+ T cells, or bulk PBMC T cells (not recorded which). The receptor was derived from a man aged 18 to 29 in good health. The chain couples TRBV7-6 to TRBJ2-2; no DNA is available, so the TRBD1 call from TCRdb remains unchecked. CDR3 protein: CASSLTGTGANTGELFF.